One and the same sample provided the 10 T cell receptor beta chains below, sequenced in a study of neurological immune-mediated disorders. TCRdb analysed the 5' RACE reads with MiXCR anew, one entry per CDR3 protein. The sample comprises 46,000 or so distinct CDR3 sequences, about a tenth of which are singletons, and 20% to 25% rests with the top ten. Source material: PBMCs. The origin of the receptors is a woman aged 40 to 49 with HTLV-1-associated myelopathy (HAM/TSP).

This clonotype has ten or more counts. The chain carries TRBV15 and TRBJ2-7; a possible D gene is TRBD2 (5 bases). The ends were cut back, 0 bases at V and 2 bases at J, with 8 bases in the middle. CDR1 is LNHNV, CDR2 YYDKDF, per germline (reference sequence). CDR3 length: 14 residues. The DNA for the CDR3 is TGTGCCACCAGCAGAGAGGTACTAGCCTACGAGCAGTACTTC. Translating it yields CATSREVLAYEQYF.

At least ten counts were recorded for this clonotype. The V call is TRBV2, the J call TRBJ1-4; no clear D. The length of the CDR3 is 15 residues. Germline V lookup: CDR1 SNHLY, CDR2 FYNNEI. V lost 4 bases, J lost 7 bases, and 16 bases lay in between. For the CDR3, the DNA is TGTGCCAGCAGTGTTGATGCCACCGGCGGTGAAAAACTGTTTTTT. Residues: CASSVDATGGEKLFF.

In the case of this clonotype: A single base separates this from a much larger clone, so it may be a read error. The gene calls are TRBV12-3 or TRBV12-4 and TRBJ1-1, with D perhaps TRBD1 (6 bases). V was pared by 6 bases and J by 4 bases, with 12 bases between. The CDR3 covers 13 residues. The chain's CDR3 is CASRRTEFTEAFF. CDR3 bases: TGTGCCAGCAGGCGGACAGAATTCACTGAAGCTTTCTTT.

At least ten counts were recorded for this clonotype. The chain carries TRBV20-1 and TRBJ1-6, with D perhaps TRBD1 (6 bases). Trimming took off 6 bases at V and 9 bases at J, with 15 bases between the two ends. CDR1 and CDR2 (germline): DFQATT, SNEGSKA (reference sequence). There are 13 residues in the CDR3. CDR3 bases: TGCAGTGCCCAAGGGGGATGGAGTTCACCCCTCCACTTT. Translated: CSAQGGWSSPLHF.

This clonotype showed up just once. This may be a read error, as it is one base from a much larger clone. CDR3 sequence reads: CASSLAAGSSYKQYF. The CDR3 DNA reads TGTGCCAGCAGCTTAGCGGCAGGGAGCTCCTACAAGCAGTACTTC. V is TRBV11-2 and J is TRBJ2-7; D is possibly TRBD1 or TRBD2 (5 bases each). The CDR3 is 15 residues long. Germline values: CDR1 SGHAT, CDR2 FQNNGV.

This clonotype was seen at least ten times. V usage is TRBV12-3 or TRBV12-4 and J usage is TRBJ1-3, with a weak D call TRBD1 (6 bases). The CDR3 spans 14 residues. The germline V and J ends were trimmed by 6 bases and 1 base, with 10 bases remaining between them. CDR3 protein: CASRLGASGNTIYF. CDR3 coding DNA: TGTGCCAGCAGATTGGGGGCATCTGGAAACACCATATATTTT.

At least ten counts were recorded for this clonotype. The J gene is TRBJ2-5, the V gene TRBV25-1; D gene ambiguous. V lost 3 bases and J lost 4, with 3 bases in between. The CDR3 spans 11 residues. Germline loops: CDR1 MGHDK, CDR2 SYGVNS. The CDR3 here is CASSESETQYF. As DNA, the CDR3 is TGTGCCAGCAGTGAGTCAGAGACCCAGTACTTC. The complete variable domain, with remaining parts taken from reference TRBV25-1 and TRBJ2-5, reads EADIYQTPRYLVIGTGKKITLECSQTMGHDKMYWYQQDPGMELHLIHYSYGVNSTEKGDLSSESTVSRIRTEHFPLTLESARPSHTSQYLCASSESETQYFGPGTRLLVL.

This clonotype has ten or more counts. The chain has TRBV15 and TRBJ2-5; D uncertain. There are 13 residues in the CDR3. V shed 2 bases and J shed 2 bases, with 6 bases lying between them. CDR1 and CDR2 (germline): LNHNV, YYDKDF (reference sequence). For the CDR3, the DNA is TGTGCCACCAGCAGACGGTTACAAGAGACCCAGTACTTC. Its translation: CATSRRLQETQYF.

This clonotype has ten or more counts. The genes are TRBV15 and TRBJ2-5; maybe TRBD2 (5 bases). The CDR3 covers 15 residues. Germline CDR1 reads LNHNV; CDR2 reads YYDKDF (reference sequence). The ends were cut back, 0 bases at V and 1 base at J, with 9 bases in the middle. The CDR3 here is CATSREKRLQETQYF. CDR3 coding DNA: TGTGCCACCAGCAGAGAAAAGCGGCTCCAAGAGACCCAGTACTTC. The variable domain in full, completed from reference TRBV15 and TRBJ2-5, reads DAMVIQNPRYQVTQFGKPVTLSCSQTLNHNVMYWYQQKSSQAPKLLFHYYDKDFNNEADTPDNFQSRRPNTSFCFLDIRSPGLGDTAMYLCATSREKRLQETQYFGPGTRLLVL.

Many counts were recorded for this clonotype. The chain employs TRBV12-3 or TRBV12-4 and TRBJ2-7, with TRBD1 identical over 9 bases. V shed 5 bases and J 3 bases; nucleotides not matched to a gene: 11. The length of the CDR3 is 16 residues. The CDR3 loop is CASSLRPGTGYYEQYF. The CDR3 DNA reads TGTGCCAGCAGTCTACGCCCCGGGACAGGGTACTACGAGCAGTACTTC.